Listed here are 16 T cell receptor beta chains from one sample, sequenced in a study of blood T cells in healthy people across ages. A second 7 to 11 cycle PCR used barcoded and J-beta primers. TCRdb reanalysed the 5' RACE reads using MiXCR and keeps one entry per CDR3 protein. The sample lists 920,000 or so distinct CDR3 sequences, roughly 45% occurring once. Input material: blood. The receptors shown here come from a woman between 55 and 75 years old in good health.

The CDR3: CASSYLQATNEKLFF. In nucleotides, the CDR3 is TGTGCCAGCAGTTACTTGCAGGCAACTAATGAAAAACTGTTTTTT. The chain employs TRBV6-6 and TRBJ1-4; D remains unclear. The CDR3 runs to 15 residues. Germline CDR1 is MNHNY and CDR2 is SVGAGI (reference sequence). V lost 1 base to trimming and J lost 0 bases, with 6 bases between them.

This chain links TRBV10-3 with TRBJ1-5; 7 bases fit TRBD1. With 2 bases clipped from V and 2 bases from J, the junction kept 3 bases outside the gene matches. In germline, CDR1 is ENHRY, CDR2 SYGVKD. The CDR3 is 15 amino acids. The CDR3 sequence: CAISEIGTGNQPQHF. The CDR3 region has the DNA TGTGCCATCAGTGAGATAGGGACAGGCAATCAGCCCCAGCATTTT.

V and J are TRBV2 and TRBJ2-5; D might be TRBD2 (6 bases). Germline CDR1 reads SNHLY; CDR2 reads FYNNEI. This CDR3 comprises 14 residues. V was cut by 5 bases and J by 5 bases, with 15 bases left in between. CDR3 DNA sequence: TGTGCCAGCAGTCCGGAGTTTGGGGGGGAGACCCAGTACTTC. This translates into CASSPEFGGETQYF.

The chain joins TRBV4-1 to TRBJ1-1, with TRBD1 as a possible D gene (5 bases). Germline V lookup: CDR1 MGHRA, CDR2 YSYEKL. Trimming removed 1 base at V and 2 bases at J, with 20 bases between. This CDR3 spans 18 amino acids. Here the CDR3 reads CASSQVNMGVASNTEAFF. The DNA for the CDR3 is TGCGCCAGCAGCCAAGTTAATATGGGGGTTGCAAGTAACACTGAAGCTTTCTTT.

The sample holds a few counts of this clonotype. The chain uses TRBV7-9 and TRBJ2-1; 8 nucleotides align to TRBD2. Looked up from germline, CDR1 is SEHNR and CDR2 is FQNEAQ (reference sequence). This CDR3 spans 14 amino acids. V was clipped by 5 bases and J by 8 bases; unmatched bases: 8. The DNA for the CDR3 is TGTGCCAGCAGCACCGACGGGGGGGGCGATGAGCAGTTCTTC. The encoded protein is CASSTDGGGDEQFF.

The chain is built from TRBV7-2 and TRBJ2-3; no definite D call. Germline CDR1 is SGHTA and CDR2 is FQGNSA. V lost 2 bases and J 2 bases, leaving 11 bases between the germline ends. This CDR3 contains 15 residues. CDR3 region: CASSLFGRHTDTQYF. In DNA, the CDR3 is TGTGCCAGCAGCTTATTCGGCAGACACACAGATACGCAGTATTTT.

V usage is TRBV6-1 and J usage is TRBJ2-7; D might be TRBD1 (5 bases). This CDR3 has 13 amino acids. CDR1 is MNHNS, CDR2 SASEGT, per germline. Trimming took off 2 bases at V and 2 bases at J, with 7 bases between the two ends. The CDR3 sequence: CASSERTPYEQYF. As DNA, the CDR3 is TGTGCCAGCAGTGAAAGGACACCCTACGAGCAGTACTTC.

This clonotype was seen a few times. The chain couples TRBV7-2 to TRBJ2-7, with 8 bases matching TRBD2. Germline V lookup: CDR1 SGHTA, CDR2 FQGNSA. Trimming at V came to 1 base and at J to 7 bases, leaving 9 bases not matched to a gene. CDR3 length: 15 residues. CDR3 loop: CASSLEGTSFSEQYF. CDR3 in DNA: TGTGCCAGCAGCTTAGAGGGGACTAGTTTCAGTGAGCAGTACTTC. The entire variable domain, with the rest obtained from reference TRBV7-2 and TRBJ2-7, is as follows: GAGVSQSPSNKVTEKGKDVELRCDPISGHTALYWYRQSLGQGLEFLIYFQGNSAPDKSGLPSDRFSAERTGGSVSTLTIQRTQQEDSAVYLCASSLEGTSFSEQYFGPGTRLTVT.

The chain carries TRBV20-1 and TRBJ2-5; either TRBD1 or TRBD2 may fit D (5 bases each). The J call is in doubt because the DNA end fits TRBJ2-7 better. The CDR3 totals 19 residues. Looked up from germline, CDR1 is DFQATT and CDR2 is SNEGSKA (reference sequence). CDR3 sequence reads: CSAIQVGTWATESLYEQYF. The CDR3 DNA sequence: TGCAGTGCTATTCAGGTTGGGACCTGGGCCACCGAATCCTTATACGAGCAGTACTTC.

V usage is TRBV7-9 and J usage is TRBJ1-4; D is ambiguous. Germline V gene sequence: CDR1 SEHNR, CDR2 FQNEAQ (reference sequence). The CDR3 spans 15 residues. Trimming cost V 5 bases and J 0 bases, with 10 bases left between them. The CDR3 DNA reads TGTGCCAGCAGCCCCAACCGTGCAACTAATGAAAAACTGTTTTTT. The encoded protein is CASSPNRATNEKLFF.

This clonotype was recorded a few times. This sequence joins TRBV20-1 and TRBJ1-2; D is unclear. The CDR3 loop spans 15 amino acids. Trimming shortened V by 1 base and J by 3 bases, and 15 bases separated the two germline ends. Germline lookup yields CDR1 DFQATT and CDR2 SNEGSKA (reference sequence). CDR3 loop: CSARVLRTVYYGYTF. Written as DNA, the CDR3 is TGCAGTGCTAGAGTCCTTAGGACCGTATACTATGGCTACACCTTC.

V and J are TRBV6-4 and TRBJ2-1; D may be TRBD1 (6 bases). The germline V and J ends were trimmed by 5 bases and 4 bases, with 12 bases remaining between them. CDR1 and CDR2 from the germline V gene are MRHNA and SNTAGT. The CDR3 length is 14 residues. The CDR3 protein is CASSQAGTYNEQFF. The CDR3 coding sequence is TGTGCCAGCAGTCAGGCAGGGACATACAATGAGCAGTTCTTC.

In this sample, this clonotype turned up a few times. The V call is TRBV29-1, the J call TRBJ1-1; D possibly corresponds to TRBD1 (5 bases). Germline CDR1 is SQVTM and CDR2 is ANQGSEA. The length of the CDR3 is 12 residues. Trimming removed 4 bases from V and 1 base from J, with 7 bases in between. CDR3 nucleotides: TGCAGCGTTGTTCAGGGGAACACTGAAGCTTTCTTT. Its translation: CSVVQGNTEAFF. Variable domain in full (rest from reference TRBV29-1 and TRBJ1-1): SAVISQKPSRDICQRGTSLTIQCQVDSQVTMMFWYRQQPGQSLTLIATANQGSEATYESGFVIDKFPISRPNLTFSTLTVSNMSPEDSSIYLCSVVQGNTEAFFGQGTRLTVV.

This chain joins TRBV20-1 and TRBJ2-7; 10 bases map to TRBD1. V shed 1 base, J shed 5 bases, and the junction held 8 bases outside the gene matches. The germline CDR1 and CDR2 sequences are DFQATT and SNEGSKA (reference sequence). This CDR3 comprises 15 residues. As DNA, the CDR3 is TGCAGTGCTAGAGTCTCGACAGGGGGCATAAACGAGCAGTACTTC. Translated: CSARVSTGGINEQYF.

J is TRBJ1-4 and V is TRBV5-6, with no clear D. This CDR3 spans 16 amino acids. Looked up from germline, CDR1 is SGHDT and CDR2 is YYEEEE. V was shortened by 0 bases and J by 3 bases, with 12 bases between the two germline ends. DNA of the CDR3: TGTGCCAGCAGCTTGGATGACCGGAGGTCTAATGAAAAACTGTTTTTT. Its translation is CASSLDDRRSNEKLFF.

This chain uses TRBV3-1 with TRBJ2-4, with 11 bases fitting TRBD2. The trim removed 4 bases at V and 0 bases at J, leaving 11 bases unmatched. Germline-derived CDR1 and CDR2 are LGHDT and YNNKEL (reference sequence). CDR3 length: 19 residues. The CDR3 reads CASSRTGTSGPLAKNIQYF. In DNA, the CDR3 is TGTGCCAGCAGCCGTACCGGGACTAGCGGACCACTAGCCAAAAACATTCAGTACTTC.